This T cell receptor (beta chain) is from a study of cytomegalovirus exposure and HLA in healthy donors. Study at large: Membership in the Caucasian-associated ancestry cluster was found for 65% to 85% of 300 to 500 genotyped donors.

Both 60 Vbeta primers and 13 Jbeta primers went into the PCR. Sequenced by immunoSEQ multiplex PCR; TCRdb stores in-frame clones only, minus some. This sample has about 70,000 clones; 62% occur once, and the top ten carry around 2.7%. Study-wide findings and caveats: It was only CMV serostatus that was available as immune exposure information. Overall, about 160 TCR beta chains were annotated as cytomegalovirus-associated. Differences between HLA loci emerged in a later analysis of TCR association rates, with DRB1 most and HLA-C fewest.

CDR1 MGHDK and CDR2 SYGVNS come from the germline V gene. The CDR3 has 13 residues. V was shortened by 5 bases and J by 5 bases, with 12 bases between the two germline ends. About this clone: Its matching antigen is unknown.

The rearrangement joins TRBV25-1 to TRBJ1-2, with unresolved D. Sequencing was carried out using PBMCs. This TCR was sampled from a man aged 25-40 years in good health and CMV-seronegative. CDR3 DNA: TGTGCCAGCAGTCCGCCGGGAAGTTATGGCTACACCTTC. Its translation is CASSPPGSYGYTF.